This T cell receptor beta chain was observed in a study of read filtering for tumor transcriptome and immune sequencing. Study summary: DNase treatment preceded whole-transcriptome library preparation.

This clonotype was seen ten or more times. The antigen is not known. Germline V gene lookup returns CDR1 DFQATT and CDR2 SNEGSKA (reference sequence). The CDR3 contains 14 residues. V was trimmed by 6 bases and J by 0 bases, leaving 13 bases between them. Study conclusions and caveats: Sorted CD138-negative bone marrow cells were not purified T cells.

The library was built from roughly 400 ng RNA with molecular barcoded adaptors for alpha/delta and beta/gamma chains. TCRdb re-called the reads with MiXCR, one entry per CDR3 protein. The data show around 65,000 distinct CDR3 sequences, with about a fifth seen just once and 11% to 15% held by the top ten. Specimen: a population of CD138-negative cells sorted from bone marrow. This chain connects TRBV20-1 to TRBJ2-3, with D perhaps matching TRBD1 (6 bases). The sequence was obtained from a donor aged 40 or over with multiple myeloma. Written as DNA, the CDR3 is TGCAGTGCAACCGGGACACCTAGCACAGATACGCAGTATTTT. This sequence encodes CSATGTPSTDTQYF.